Following are 25 T cell receptor beta chains from one sample sequenced in a study of cytomegalovirus exposure and HLA in healthy donors. In the PCR, 60 Vbeta and 13 Jbeta primers were used. The assay was immunoSEQ multiplex PCR, and TCRdb's table has in-frame clones only and misses some. The sample lists 110,000 to 150,000 clones, under 80% occurring once. Input material: PBMCs. These receptors were collected from a man younger than 35 in good health and CMV-seropositive.

This clone was detected only a few times. The chain employs TRBV5-4 and TRBJ2-7; no reliable D call. From germline, CDR1 is SGHNT and CDR2 YYREEE (reference sequence). Trimming removed 3 bases at V and 0 bases at J, with 7 bases between. The CDR3 is made up of 13 amino acids. The DNA of the CDR3 is TGTGCCAGCAGCTCTCCTAACTCCTACGAGCAGTACTTC. It specifies CASSSPNSYEQYF.

The DNA of the CDR3 is TGTGCCAGCACGCGACAGGGGGAACTTTTGAACACTGAAGCTTTCTTT. Translated, it gives CASTRQGELLNTEAFF. The chain carries TRBV6-6 and TRBJ1-1; TRBD1 matches 9 bases. Losses at the gene ends were 7 bases for V and 0 bases for J; bases not matched to a gene: 9. This CDR3 spans 16 amino acids. The germline V gene has CDR1 MNHNY and CDR2 SVGAGI (reference sequence).

The chain recombines TRBV5-1 with TRBJ1-5; weak D call: TRBD1 (5 bases). CDR3 size: 16 residues. Deletions cut 4 bases from V and 1 base from J, with 15 bases between. The germline V gene has CDR1 SGHRS and CDR2 YFSETQ. The CDR3 region is CASSPGGRQSNQPQHF. CDR3 nucleotide sequence: TGCGCCAGCAGCCCGGGAGGGCGACAGAGCAATCAGCCCCAGCATTTT.

This clone was observed a handful of times. The V gene is TRBV9, the J gene TRBJ1-1; 9 nucleotides match TRBD1. From germline, CDR1 is SGDLS and CDR2 YYNGEE. The CDR3 loop spans 12 amino acids. V shed 4 bases and J 12 bases; nucleotides not matched to a gene: 7. The CDR3 protein is CASSSTGGRTFF. In DNA, the CDR3 is TGTGCCAGCAGCTCGACAGGGGGACGAACTTTCTTT.

This clone was detected a few times. The V call is TRBV28, the J call TRBJ2-5; D might be TRBD2 (6 bases). The CDR3 length is 16 residues. The V and J ends lost 5 bases and 4 bases respectively, with 20 bases between them. CDR1 and CDR2 (germline): MDHEN, SYDVKM. In DNA, the CDR3 is TGTGCCAGCAGTCCCCGAGGGGAGGCTCCGAGAGAGACCCAGTACTTC. As protein: CASSPRGEAPRETQYF.

A single count supports this clone. The rearrangement links TRBV19 to TRBJ2-3; TRBD1 aligns across 10 bases. CDR1 is LNHDA, CDR2 SQIVND, per germline (reference sequence). The CDR3 length is 15 residues. The J segment lost 1 base and the V segment lost 4 bases, leaving 2 bases of the junction unmatched. CDR3 amino acids: CASSKGQGRTDTQYF. As DNA, the CDR3 is TGTGCCAGTAGTAAGGGACAGGGGCGCACAGATACGCAGTATTTT.

This clone occurred a few times. V is TRBV7-9 and J is TRBJ2-1; D is possibly TRBD2 (6 bases). V lost 1 base and J 5 bases, leaving 15 bases between the germline ends. Germline loops: CDR1 SEHNR, CDR2 FQNEAQ (reference sequence). This CDR3 spans 16 amino acids. CDR3 in amino acids: CASSLGWGENDNEQFF. The CDR3 coding sequence is TGTGCCAGCAGCTTAGGGTGGGGGGAGAATGACAATGAGCAGTTCTTC.

The chain employs TRBV2 and TRBJ2-7, with a possible D match to TRBD2 (6 bases). Germline CDR1 is SNHLY and CDR2 is FYNNEI. V lost 8 bases and J lost 3, with 20 bases in between. The CDR3 runs to 15 residues. CDR3 sequence: CASQGSSGLSYEQYF. The DNA of the CDR3 is TGTGCCAGCCAAGGATCGTCGGGACTGAGCTACGAGCAGTACTTC.

This clone was picked up a small number of times. The chain combines TRBV14 with TRBJ2-7; no clear D. The germline gives CDR1 SGHDN, CDR2 FVKESK. With 4 bases removed from V and 2 bases from J, the gap between germline ends came to 12 bases. The CDR3 is made up of 14 amino acids. The CDR3 loop reads CASSPTGPTYEQYF. In DNA, the CDR3 is TGTGCCAGCAGCCCCACTGGGCCTACCTACGAGCAGTACTTC.

This clone was seen only a few times. The V gene is TRBV27, the J gene TRBJ2-7; D remains ambiguous. The CDR3 totals 14 residues. CDR1 is MNHEY, CDR2 SMNVEV, per germline (reference sequence). V was clipped by 8 bases and J by 1 base, with 15 bases between them. CDR3 amino acids: CASANTGESYEQYF. The CDR3 nucleotides read TGTGCCAGCGCCAATACTGGAGAATCCTACGAGCAGTACTTC.

This chain uses TRBV5-8 with TRBJ2-5; 9 bases align to TRBD1. The germline V gene encodes CDR1 SGHTS and CDR2 YDEGEE. V shed 1 base and J 7 bases; nucleotides not matched to a gene: 11. CDR3 size: 16 residues. The CDR3 loop reads CASSLLGDREDGTQYF. The CDR3 DNA reads TGTGCCAGCAGCTTGTTAGGGGACAGGGAGGACGGGACCCAGTACTTC.

In this sample, this clone turned up a few times. The J gene is TRBJ1-5, the V gene TRBV6-6, with D hard to call. From germline, CDR1 is MNHNY and CDR2 SVGAGI (reference sequence). CDR3 length equals 14 residues. V lost 7 bases and J 0 bases, leaving 10 bases between the germline ends. In nucleotides, the CDR3 is TGTGCCAGCAACCCCCGGGGTAGCAATCAGCCCCAGCATTTT. Protein: CASNPRGSNQPQHF.

The J gene is TRBJ2-6, the V gene TRBV27; D might be TRBD1 (5 bases). The CDR3 has 15 residues. From germline, CDR1 is MNHEY and CDR2 SMNVEV (reference sequence). V shed 6 bases and J shed 0 bases, with 9 bases lying between them. Here the CDR3 DNA reads TGTGCCAGCAGAGTAGGACACTCTGGGGCCAACGTCCTGACTTTC. Translating gives CASRVGHSGANVLTF.

V usage is TRBV18 and J usage is TRBJ2-7; TRBD1 is a possible D gene (5 bases). This CDR3 has 15 residues. V shed 0 bases and J shed 3 bases, with 12 bases lying between them. Germline CDR1 reads KGHSH; CDR2 reads LQKENI. CDR3 residues: CASSPPQGPFYEQYF. In DNA, the CDR3 is TGTGCCAGCTCACCACCGCAGGGCCCCTTCTACGAGCAGTACTTC.

This clone was observed a few times. The gene calls are TRBV19 and TRBJ1-6; a possible D gene is TRBD1 (5 bases). V lost 10 bases and J lost 6, with 13 bases in between. CDR1 is LNHDA, CDR2 SQIVND, per germline (reference sequence). This CDR3 is built from 13 residues. CDR3 nucleotide sequence: TGTGCCACTTGTGCGGGGGGTAATTCACCCCTCCACTTT. It encodes CATCAGGNSPLHF. Drawing the rest from reference TRBV19 and TRBJ1-6, the complete variable domain is DGGITQSPKYLFRKEGQNVTLSCEQNLNHDAMYWYRQDPGQGLRLIYYSQIVNDFQKGDIAEGYSVSREKKESFPLTVTSAQKNPTAFYLCATCAGGNSPLHFGNGTRLTVT.

This clone showed up just a few times. The rearrangement joins TRBV2 to TRBJ2-7; D is uncertain. Germline V lookup: CDR1 SNHLY, CDR2 FYNNEI. V was cut by 3 bases and J by 6 bases, with 12 bases left in between. CDR3 size: 13 residues. This CDR3 reads CASSDSFSLEQYF. As DNA, the CDR3 is TGTGCCAGCAGTGACTCCTTTAGCCTCGAGCAGTACTTC. Full variable domain (missing parts from reference TRBV2 and TRBJ2-7): EPEVTQTPSHQVTQMGQEVILRCVPISNHLYFYWYRQILGQKVEFLVSFYNNEISEKSEIFDDQFSVERPDGSNFTLKIRSTKLEDSAMYFCASSDSFSLEQYFGPGTRLTVT.

The V and J genes are TRBV5-4 and TRBJ1-1; the D gene is possibly TRBD1 (6 bases). The CDR3 totals 14 residues. V was shortened by 0 bases and J by 6 bases, with 12 bases between the two germline ends. Germline-derived CDR1 and CDR2 are SGHNT and YYREEE (reference sequence). CDR3 in amino acids: CASSLEGGRAEAFF. DNA for the CDR3: TGTGCCAGCAGCTTGGAAGGGGGTCGGGCTGAAGCTTTCTTT.

This clone was detected a few times. V usage is TRBV30 and J usage is TRBJ1-4; maybe TRBD1 (5 bases). The CDR3 runs to 13 residues. The V gene lost 4 bases and the J gene lost 5 bases, with 11 bases spanning the gap. Germline V gene sequence: CDR1 GTSNPN, CDR2 SVGIG (reference sequence). CDR3 coding DNA: TGTGCCTGGAATAGGGGACTGAATGAAAAACTGTTTTTT. It encodes CAWNRGLNEKLFF.

V is TRBV4-1 and J is TRBJ2-5; D gene ambiguous. The germline CDR1 and CDR2 sequences are MGHRA and YSYEKL. The CDR3 sequence is 15 residues long. V lost 1 base to trimming and J lost 0 bases, with 9 bases between them. Written as DNA, the CDR3 is TGCGCCAGCAGCCAAGGGCCCAAGTACCAAGAGACCCAGTACTTC. Translation gives CASSQGPKYQETQYF.

The gene calls are TRBV7-9 and TRBJ2-7, with 13 nucleotides matching TRBD2. This CDR3 has 18 amino acids. The V gene end was trimmed by 1 base and the J gene end by 3 bases; junction bases not matched to a gene: 9. Germline V CDR1 and CDR2: SEHNR, FQNEAQ (reference sequence). CDR3 residues: CASSLGTSGSFFYYEQYF. The CDR3 DNA reads TGTGCCAGCAGCTTAGGGACTAGCGGGAGTTTTTTTTACTACGAGCAGTACTTC.

This clone was counted a few times. The V call is TRBV11-3, the J call TRBJ2-1; 8 bases are a match to TRBD2. Germline CDR1 reads SGHNT; CDR2 reads YENEEA. J lost 8 bases, V lost 6 bases, and 9 bases had no gene match. The CDR3 length is 14 residues. The CDR3 is CASRGLGGGDEQFF. For the CDR3, the DNA is TGTGCCAGCAGGGGACTAGGTGGAGGCGATGAGCAGTTCTTC.

V usage is TRBV7-2 and J usage is TRBJ2-4; the D gene is possibly TRBD1 (6 bases). CDR1 is SGHTA and CDR2 is FQGNSA in the germline V gene. The V gene lost 3 bases and the J gene lost 4 bases, with 19 bases spanning the gap. The CDR3 is 17 residues long. This CDR3 is CASSFVRGSRAKNIQYF. For the CDR3, the DNA is TGTGCCAGCAGCTTCGTCAGGGGTTCAAGAGCTAAAAACATTCAGTACTTC.

This clone was seen only a few times. This chain uses TRBV6-1 with TRBJ2-5, with 10 bases identical to TRBD1. TRBJ2-7 matches the DNA end more closely, so the J call is doubtful. The CDR3 is made up of 15 amino acids. Germline lookup yields CDR1 MNHNS and CDR2 SASEGT. The CDR3 is CASTRRGDRGHEQYF. The CDR3 DNA reads TGTGCCAGCACCCGCCGAGGGGACAGGGGCCACGAGCAGTACTTC.

This chain joins TRBV6-5 and TRBJ1-1; D is unresolved. Germline CDR1 MNHEY, CDR2 SVGAGI. V was shortened by 4 bases and J by 4 bases, with 10 bases between the two germline ends. This CDR3 is built from 13 residues. Here the CDR3 reads CASSSVYGTEAFF. The CDR3 nucleotides are TGTGCCAGCAGTTCGGTCTATGGCACTGAAGCTTTCTTT.

The chain uses TRBV10-3 and TRBJ2-3, with 11 bases identical to TRBD2. Germline values: CDR1 ENHRY, CDR2 SYGVKD. CDR3 length: 16 residues. J was trimmed by 2 bases and V by 8 bases; bases with no gene match: 9. The CDR3 region has the DNA TGTGCCATCGGACTAGCGGGCGTGAGAGCCACAGATACGCAGTATTTT. It encodes CAIGLAGVRATDTQYF.